Here is one TCR beta chain with its context. This sample is drawn from a study of blood T cell repertoires in COVID-19. On the study more broadly: Acute-phase and convalescent COVID-19 samples originated in the United States, Italy and Spain. The analysed material was cDNA or gDNA that came from T cells, B-cell-depleted T cells, or PBMCs.

In the authors' workflow: Estimated nucleated cell counts came from reference gene primer amplification. Some clones are missing from TCRdb's copy, which holds only in-frame ones; the method was immunoSEQ multiplex PCR. The V and J calls and clone size are taken from that table; D and trimming were inferred from the DNA. This table has 400,000 or so clones, 80% to 90% appearing once. V was shortened by 5 bases and J by 6 bases, with 12 bases between the two germline ends. CDR1 and CDR2 (germline): KGHDR, SFDVKD. The CDR3 has 14 residues. The chain couples TRBV24-1 to TRBJ2-2; D may be TRBD2 (6 bases). The receptor was derived from a man between 18 and 29 years old with COVID-19, enrolled during active disease. The source material was peripheral blood. CDR3 coding DNA: TGTGCCACCAGTGTCCGGGAGCGGTCCGGGGAGCTGTTTTTT. It specifies CATSVRERSGELFF.